This T cell receptor beta chain was sequenced in a study of tumor-infiltrating lymphocytes in primary liver carcinoma listed by TCRdb under 2017. For the wider study: The five patients, three men and two women aged 30 to 69 years, had hepatocellular carcinoma (four) or combined HCC and intrahepatic cholangiocarcinoma (one). High reproducibility was observed for the technical replicate repertoires, with mean shared-clone rates approximately 0.92 and correlation coefficients above 0.95. Each sample produced roughly 3.65 to 8 million productive TCRbeta reads, and read depth showed no significant difference between tissue types. The five patients had tumors of stage T1-T3 N0M0, with maximum diameters ranging from roughly 4.2 to 11 cm. A total of about 35 specimens from 5 patients, comprising some 25 tumor regions, 5 adjacent noncancerous liver tissues and 5 peripheral blood samples, were covered by TCRbeta repertoire sequencing. To link TCRbeta repertoire diversity with the local molecular phenotype, the roughly 25 tumor region samples were profiled using Agilent mRNA microarrays. Across five regions of each liver tumor, along with adjacent normal tissue and blood, the study brought together TCRbeta repertoire sequencing, expression microarrays and whole-exome sequencing. Study-wide conclusions, independent of this receptor: Pairs of tumor regions showed greater repertoire overlap (mean roughly 36%) than tumor-adjacent pairs (roughly 17%) or tumor-blood pairs (approximately 15%), which is consistent with antigen-driven expansion. Since the samples were bulk and unsorted, there was no way to compare CD4+ and CD8+ T cell repertoires. The study included only five patients, and the authors note findings should be validated in a larger study. A significantly larger repertoire fraction was made up by the top 250 clones in tumors than in blood (p = 0.039). Only roughly 7-25% of top clones appeared in all five regions of a tumor, which suggests that tumor-infiltrating T cells are spatially heterogeneous. Only the TCR beta chain was sequenced, so true repertoire diversity is likely underestimated because unpaired alpha chains were not captured.

Remarks on this clonotype: This receptor's antigen is unknown. Base qualities are missing; no much larger clone stands one base away.

Unmatched junction bases come to 16, with V trimmed by 6 bases and J by 6 bases. CDR1 and CDR2 are drawn from the germline V gene: SGHAT, FQNNGV. From its cysteine to its phenylalanine, the CDR3 spans 16 amino acids. The CDR3 DNA has 48 bases and is translated from base 1. Total RNA and DNA were co-extracted from around 20-30 mg of bulk tissue with the AllPrep DNA/RNA mini kit, without cell sorting. Between late 2015 and early 2016, about five patients in China with histopathologically diagnosed primary liver carcinoma had their tumors surgically resected. At the time of sampling, the patients had chronic HBV infection and had not received any treatment. Each tumor was sampled at five spatially separated regions: the superior, inferior, left-lateral and right-lateral poles and the tumor centre. Histological examination found more than 75% viable tumor cells in every tumor sample. Pieces of fresh tumor and adjacent tissue were cut in half, with one half kept in RNAlater at -80 degrees C and the other half sent for histology.

Using a constant-region primer and ProtoScript II reverse transcriptase, TCRbeta-specific cDNA was reverse-transcribed from roughly 460 ng total RNA. Three nested multiplex PCR rounds, following a slightly modified ARM-PCR procedure, were used to build the TCRbeta libraries. Each of the first two PCR rounds ran for approximately 10 cycles and used multiplex TRBV1-TRBV30 forward primers together with a Cbeta reverse primer. Sample barcodes and Illumina adapters were added in a final 25-cycle PCR with Deep VentR polymerase. Amplicons of 200-500 bp were gel-purified with a QIAquick gel extraction kit before sequencing. TCRbeta amplicons were sequenced on an Illumina HiSeq 2500 with 250-bp paired-end reads. The original pipeline was this. Reads were quality-trimmed with Trimmomatic v0.33, and paired reads were merged with FLASH v1.2.11 to recover full CDR3 sequences. MiGEC v1.2.1b assigned V, D and J germline segments to the rearranged TCRbeta sequences. Clonotype statistics and Shannon-Wiener diversity indices were computed with VDJtools v1.0.0. Except for diversity analysis, only the 250 most abundant clonotypes of each sample were used in subsequent analyses to reduce sampling bias. Through fastp at Q25 and MiXCR, TCRdb rebuilt clones from the public reads, retaining in-frame beta chains. Each entry is one CDR3 protein sequence, shown with its most common DNA and genes. The V and J calls were determined by TCRdb, not by the authors. Within this sample are about 120,000 distinct CDR3 sequences, with roughly three fifths of them counted one time only. About a tenth of the sample comes from the top ten.

The receptor was isolated from a woman between 55 and 75 years old with primary liver carcinoma and hepatitis B virus infection. What was sequenced was liver tumor tissue from sampling region 1. The sample's cell subset or site label is to be understood as: tumor region T1, superior pole. The receptor chain draws on TRBV11-2 and TRBJ2-7; 8 bases in between match TRBD2. Here the CDR3 is given as CASSYCGRTSRSEQYF. The DNA sequence reads TGTGCCAGCAGTTACTGCGGGAGGACCTCGAGAAGCGAGCAGTACTTC.